Listed below are T cell receptor beta chains from one sample, sequenced in a study of identical twins. Each CDR3 protein is one row after TCRdb ran MiXCR on the 5' RACE reads. Of approximately 1.8 million distinct CDR3 sequences listed, about 31% were seen once; the top ten hold around 0.25%. Sequencing input: cord blood. All receptors come from a newborn girl in good health. CDR3s leave out the opening cysteine and the closing phenylalanine or tryptophan.

v_gene: TRBV10-3; j_gene: TRBJ2-3; CDR3aa: AIRTSGYMQY
v_gene: TRBV5-1; j_gene: TRBJ2-4; CDR3aa: AVATGQGLNIQY
v_gene: TRBV20-1; j_gene: TRBJ2-2; CDR3aa: SARDSDTGELF
v_gene: TRBV12-3/TRBV12-4; j_gene: TRBJ2-3; CDR3aa: ASSFGNWDTQY
v_gene: TRBV20-1; j_gene: TRBJ2-5; CDR3aa: SAHLTGTGTQY
v_gene: TRBV2; j_gene: TRBJ1-3; CDR3aa: ASSDLVPSGNTIY
v_gene: TRBV25-1; j_gene: TRBJ2-2; CDR3aa: ASSERTGRTGELF
v_gene: TRBV6-1; j_gene: TRBJ2-1; CDR3aa: ATIPGQGLANEQF
v_gene: TRBV27; j_gene: TRBJ2-3; CDR3aa: ASSPMGQGITDTQY
v_gene: TRBV15; j_gene: TRBJ2-1; CDR3aa: ATSRAEGSYNEQF
v_gene: TRBV4-2; j_gene: TRBJ2-5; CDR3aa: ASSQERASGLYNEQY
v_gene: TRBV5-1; j_gene: TRBJ2-1; CDR3aa: ASSLDRSYVGDEQF
v_gene: TRBV10-3; j_gene: TRBJ2-7; CDR3aa: AISGTGDEQY
v_gene: TRBV20-1; j_gene: TRBJ2-7; CDR3aa: SAMGRDRAYEQY
v_gene: TRBV12-5; j_gene: TRBJ2-3; CDR3aa: ASGLAGPLLSTDTQY
v_gene: TRBV6-6; j_gene: TRBJ1-6; CDR3aa: TSSYSGHSYNSPLH
v_gene: TRBV6-1; j_gene: TRBJ1-5; CDR3aa: ASSEDKGAMGQPQH
v_gene: TRBV20-1; j_gene: TRBJ2-5; CDR3aa: SATVYRGNRETQY
v_gene: TRBV20-1; j_gene: TRBJ2-3; CDR3aa: SARDGTSGRYTQY
v_gene: TRBV20-1; j_gene: TRBJ2-3; CDR3aa: SATKPTSTDTQY